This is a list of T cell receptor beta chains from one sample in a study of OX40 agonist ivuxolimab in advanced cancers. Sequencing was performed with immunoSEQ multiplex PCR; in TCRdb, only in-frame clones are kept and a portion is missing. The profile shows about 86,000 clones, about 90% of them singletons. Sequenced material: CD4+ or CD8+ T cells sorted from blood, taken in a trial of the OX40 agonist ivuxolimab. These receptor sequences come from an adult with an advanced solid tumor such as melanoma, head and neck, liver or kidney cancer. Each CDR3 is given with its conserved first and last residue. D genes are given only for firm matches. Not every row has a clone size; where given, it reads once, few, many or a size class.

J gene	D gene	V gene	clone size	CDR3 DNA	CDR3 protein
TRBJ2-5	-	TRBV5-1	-	TGCGCCAGCAGTGCAGCAGAGACCCAGTACTTC	CASSAAETQYF
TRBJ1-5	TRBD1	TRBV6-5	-	TGTGCCAGCAGTCCGACAGGGCATCAGCCCCAGCATTTT	CASSPTGHQPQHF
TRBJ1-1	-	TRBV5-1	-	TGCGCCAGCAGCTTGGTTTTGACAGGACGTGGGAACACTGAAGCTTTCTTT	CASSLVLTGRGNTEAFF
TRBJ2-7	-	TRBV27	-	TGTGCCAGCAGCCCCCCGGCACGCGAGCAGTACTTC	CASSPPAREQYF
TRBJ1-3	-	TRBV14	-	TGTGCCAGCAGCCAGGGGTCATCCTCTGGAAACACCATATATTTT	CASSQGSSSGNTIYF
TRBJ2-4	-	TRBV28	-	TGTGCCAGCAGTTTAACTGTCAGCAATGAGGACATTCAGTACTTC	CASSLTVSNEDIQYF
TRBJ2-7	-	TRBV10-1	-	TGCGCCAGCAGTGAGGTATCTCGGGGCTACGAGCAGTACTTC	CASSEVSRGYEQYF
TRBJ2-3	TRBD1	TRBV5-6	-	TGTGCCAGCAGCGCGGGACAGGGGACAGATACGCAGTATTTT	CASSAGQGTDTQYF
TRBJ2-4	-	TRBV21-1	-	TGTGCCAGCAGCAGGTGTAGGCTAACCAAAAACATTCAGTACTTC	CASSRCRLTKNIQYF
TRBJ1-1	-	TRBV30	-	TGTGCCTGGAGTGTACGAGTGAACACTGAAGCTTTCTTT	CAWSVRVNTEAFF
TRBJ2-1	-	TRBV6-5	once	TGTGCCAGCAGTTACCCTATGGGACTTCAGCAGTTCTTC	CASSYPMGLQQFF
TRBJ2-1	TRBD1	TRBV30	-	TGTGCCTGGAGTCCCGGGACAGGGGAGCAGTTCTTC	CAWSPGTGEQFF
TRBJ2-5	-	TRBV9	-	TGTGCCAGCAGCCCGAGGGACGGCTCGTCGGGAGAGACCCAGTACTTC	CASSPRDGSSGETQYF
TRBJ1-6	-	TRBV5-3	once	TGTGCCAGAAGCTTTGCAGGGGCCTATAATTCACCCCTCCACTTT	CARSFAGAYNSPLHF
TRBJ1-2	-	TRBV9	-	TGTGCCAGCAGCGTAGCCGGACGTGGCTACACCTTC	CASSVAGRGYTF
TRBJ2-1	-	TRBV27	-	TGTGCCAGCAGTTCCACACTAGGCTCCTACAATGAGCAGTTCTTC	CASSSTLGSYNEQFF
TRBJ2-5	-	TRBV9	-	TGTGCCAGCAGCGTAGCGCGTCAAGAGACCCAGTACTTC	CASSVARQETQYF
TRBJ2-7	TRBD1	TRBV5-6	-	TGTGCCAGCAGCACTGGGACAGCCTACGAGCAGTACTTC	CASSTGTAYEQYF
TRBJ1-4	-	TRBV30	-	TGTGCCTGGAGTGTTCCCGGCAGGATCGCAACTAATGAAAAACTGTTTTTT	CAWSVPGRIATNEKLFF
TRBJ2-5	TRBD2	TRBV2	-	TGTGCCAGCAGTGAAGGGGGTAGCGGGAGTCCCCAAGAGACCCAGTACTTC	CASSEGGSGSPQETQYF
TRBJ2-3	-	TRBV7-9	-	TGTGCCAGCAGCTTCTTCTGGAGGGTCCTACATGACACAGATACGCAGTATTTT	CASSFFWRVLHDTDTQYF
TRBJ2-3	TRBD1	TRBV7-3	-	TGTGCCAGCAGCTCCAGGGGGCGAGAAACAGATACGCAGTATTTT	CASSSRGRETDTQYF
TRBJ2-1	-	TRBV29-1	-	TGCAGCGTTCGTTTGGCGGACAATGAGCAGTTCTTC	CSVRLADNEQFF
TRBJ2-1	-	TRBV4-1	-	TGCGCCAGCAGCCAATACGAAGACAATGAGCAGTTCTTC	CASSQYEDNEQFF
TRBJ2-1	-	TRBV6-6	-	TGTGCCTCCAGGGCGGGGGCCAGGGATGAGCAGTTCTTC	CASRAGARDEQFF
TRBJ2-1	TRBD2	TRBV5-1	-	TGCGCCAGCAGTTCTAGCGGGGGTTCCTACAATGAGCAGTTCTTC	CASSSSGGSYNEQFF
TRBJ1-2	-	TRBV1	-	TGCACCAGCAGCCCAGGACAGGGAGGATCCCATGGCTACACCTTC	CTSSPGQGGSHGYTF
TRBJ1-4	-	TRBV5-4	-	TGTGCCAGCAGCCTGGGGACATACGCGAAAAAACTGTTTTTT	CASSLGTYAKKLFF
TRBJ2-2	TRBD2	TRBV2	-	TGTGCCAGCAGAGCCCTACTAGCGGGAGGGGTTTCCGGGGAGCTGTTTTTT	CASRALLAGGVSGELFF
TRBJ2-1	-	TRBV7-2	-	TGTGCCAGCAGCCCCGTCACCGGGACTAGGGGGCTCGAGCAGTTCTTC	CASSPVTGTRGLEQFF
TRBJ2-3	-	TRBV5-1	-	TGCGCCAGCAGCTTGTTTGTAGGGGGGGCAGATACGCAGTATTTT	CASSLFVGGADTQYF